This T cell receptor beta chain was found in a study of blood T cell repertoires in COVID-19. Germline CDR1 reads GTSNPN; CDR2 reads SVGIG (reference sequence). The CDR3 has 14 residues. V gave up 4 bases and J gave up 7 bases, with 20 bases separating them. Libraries were prepared by immunoSEQ multiplex PCR; TCRdb keeps only in-frame clonotypes and omits some of them. This repertoire shows 350,000 to 450,000 clones, around nine tenths found once; its top ten account for 7.1%. The chain links TRBV30 to TRBJ2-7; D call uncertain. The TCR was taken from an older woman with COVID-19, enrolled during active disease. Sequences were obtained from peripheral blood. The chain's CDR3 is CAWNSLGFMREQYF. DNA for the CDR3: TGTGCCTGGAACTCTTTAGGCTTTATGAGGGAGCAGTACTTC. Full variable domain (rest looked up from reference TRBV30 and TRBJ2-7): SQTIHQWPATLVQPVGSPLSLECTVEGTSNPNLYWYRQAAGRGLQLLFYSVGIGQISSEVPQNLSASRPQDRQFILSSKKLLLSDSGFYLCAWNSLGFMREQYFGPGTRLTVT.